Given below is one T cell receptor beta chain in context. Its recognized antigen is unknown. It has no much larger one-base neighbor in the sample; base qualities were not kept. Receptor libraries were prepared by the immunoSEQ multiplex PCR assay. The immuneACCESS repertoire file appears here via TCRdb, limited to in-frame rearrangements. These files lack a portion of the clones; in checked studies, under half of the deficit traces to unresolved V genes, and the cause of the others is not known. For this sample the table gives about 59,000 clones, of which 92% were detected only once. The ten largest clones add up to 1.5% to 2% of the sample. The V and J ends are trimmed by 3 bases and 5 bases, leaving 8 bases between them. From the cysteine through the phenylalanine, the CDR3 covers 13 amino acids. The only DNA kept is the CDR3, 39 bases in frame from the first base. Via the germline V gene (reference sequence), CDR1 is SSHAT and CDR2 FNYEAQ.

This entry is derived from a study of control samples from healthy donors and cancer patients (dated by TCRdb to 2018 to 2021). This receptor was obtained from a man aged 40-49 years with colorectal cancer. Sequenced material: PBMCs. The chain was built from TRBV7-7 and TRBJ2-1, with no confidently assigned D gene. The CDR3 protein: CASSFNRDNEQFF. The nucleotide sequence reads as follows: TGTGCCAGCAGCTTTAACAGAGACAATGAGCAGTTCTTC.